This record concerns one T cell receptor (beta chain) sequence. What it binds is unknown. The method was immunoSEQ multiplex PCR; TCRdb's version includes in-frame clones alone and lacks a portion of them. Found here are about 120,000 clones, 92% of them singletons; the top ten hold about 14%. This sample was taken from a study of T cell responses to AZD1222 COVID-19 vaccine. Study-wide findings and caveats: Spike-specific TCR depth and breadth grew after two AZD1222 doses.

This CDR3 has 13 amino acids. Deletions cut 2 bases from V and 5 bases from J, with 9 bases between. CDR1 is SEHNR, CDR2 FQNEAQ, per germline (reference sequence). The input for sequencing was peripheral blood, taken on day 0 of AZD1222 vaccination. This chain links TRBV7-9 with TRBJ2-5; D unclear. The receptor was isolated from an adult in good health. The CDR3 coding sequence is TGTGCCAGCAGCTTAACTACGAGGGAGACCCAGTACTTC. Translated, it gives CASSLTTRETQYF.